This T cell receptor (beta chain) appears in the sequencing data of a study of blood T cell repertoires in COVID-19. Whole-study context: Sources were T cells, B-cell-depleted T cells, or PBMCs; the material itself was cDNA or gDNA.

As originally analysed: How many nucleated cells were present was estimated from reference gene primer amplification. This table comes from immunoSEQ multiplex PCR, and its TCRdb copy is limited to in-frame clones, with some not included. V and J calls and clone size are those listed in that table; D and trimming were worked out from the DNA. The sample yields around 190,000 clones, 80% to 90% seen once. Source material: peripheral blood. The clonotype was recovered from a man aged 45 to 65 with active or convalescent COVID-19.

The CDR3 nucleotides are TGTGCCAGCAGTATAGGGGACAGGGGGCCTAACCCGCAGTACTTC. Its translation is CASSIGDRGPNPQYF. The chain joins TRBV27 to TRBJ2-7; 12 bases are shared with TRBD1. CDR1 is MNHEY, CDR2 SMNVEV, per germline (reference sequence). CDR3 length: 15 amino acids. Trimming took 5 bases from V and 9 from J; bases not matched to a gene: 11.